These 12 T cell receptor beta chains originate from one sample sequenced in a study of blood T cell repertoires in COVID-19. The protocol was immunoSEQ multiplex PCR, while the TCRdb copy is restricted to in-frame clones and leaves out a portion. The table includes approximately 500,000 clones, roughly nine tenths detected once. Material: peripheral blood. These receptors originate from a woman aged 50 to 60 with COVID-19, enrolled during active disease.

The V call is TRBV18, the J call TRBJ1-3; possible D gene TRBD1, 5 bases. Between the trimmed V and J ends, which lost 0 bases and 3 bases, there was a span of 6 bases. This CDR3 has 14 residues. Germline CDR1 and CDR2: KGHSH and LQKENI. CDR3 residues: CASSPPGGGNTIYF. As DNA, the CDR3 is TGTGCCAGCTCACCACCCGGGGGTGGAAACACCATATATTTT.

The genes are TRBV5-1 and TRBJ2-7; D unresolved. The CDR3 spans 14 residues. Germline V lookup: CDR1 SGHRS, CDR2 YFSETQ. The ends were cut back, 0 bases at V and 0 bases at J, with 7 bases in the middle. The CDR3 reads CASSLDPNSYEQYF. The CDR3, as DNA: TGCGCCAGCAGCTTGGATCCAAACTCCTACGAGCAGTACTTC.

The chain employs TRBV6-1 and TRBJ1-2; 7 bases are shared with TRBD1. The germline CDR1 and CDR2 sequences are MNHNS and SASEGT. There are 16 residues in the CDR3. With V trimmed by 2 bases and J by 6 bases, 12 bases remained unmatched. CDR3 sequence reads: CASSENWGTEGNGYTF. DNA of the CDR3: TGTGCCAGCAGTGAAAACTGGGGGACAGAGGGGAATGGCTACACCTTC.

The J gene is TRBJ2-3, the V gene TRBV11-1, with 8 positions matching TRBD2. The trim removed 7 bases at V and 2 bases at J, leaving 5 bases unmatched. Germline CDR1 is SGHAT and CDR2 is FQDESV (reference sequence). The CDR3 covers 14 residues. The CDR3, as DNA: TGTGCCAGCACCGCGGGGGGCCCCACAGATACGCAGTATTTT. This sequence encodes CASTAGGPTDTQYF.

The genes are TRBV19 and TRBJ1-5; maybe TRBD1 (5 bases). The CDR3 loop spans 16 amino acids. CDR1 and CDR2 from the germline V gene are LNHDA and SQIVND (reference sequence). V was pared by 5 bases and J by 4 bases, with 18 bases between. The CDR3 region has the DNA TGTGCCAGTAGTGCCCTCGGACAAAGAGGTAATCAGCCCCAGCATTTT. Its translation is CASSALGQRGNQPQHF.

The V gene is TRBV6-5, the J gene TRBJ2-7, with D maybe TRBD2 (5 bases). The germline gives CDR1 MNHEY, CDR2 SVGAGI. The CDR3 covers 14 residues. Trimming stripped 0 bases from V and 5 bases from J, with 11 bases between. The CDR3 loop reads CASSYSPARDEQYF. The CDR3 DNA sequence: TGTGCCAGCAGTTACTCGCCAGCGAGGGACGAGCAGTACTTC.

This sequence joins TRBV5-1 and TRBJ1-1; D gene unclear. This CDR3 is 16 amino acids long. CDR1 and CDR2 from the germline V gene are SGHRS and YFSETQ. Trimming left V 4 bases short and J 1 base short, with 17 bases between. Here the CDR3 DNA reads TGCGCCAGCAGCCCGACGCGGGTAGGGAAGAACACTGAAGCTTTCTTT. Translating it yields CASSPTRVGKNTEAFF.

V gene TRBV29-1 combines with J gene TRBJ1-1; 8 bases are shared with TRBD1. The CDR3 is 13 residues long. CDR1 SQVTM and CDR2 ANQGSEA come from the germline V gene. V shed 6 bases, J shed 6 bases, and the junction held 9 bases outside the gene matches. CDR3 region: CSVADRDISEAFF. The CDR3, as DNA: TGCAGCGTGGCGGACAGGGATATTTCTGAAGCTTTCTTT.

CDR3 protein: CSFGQGADYGYTF. CDR3 sequence (DNA): TGCAGCTTTGGACAGGGGGCTGACTATGGCTACACCTTC. The rearrangement links TRBV29-1 to TRBJ1-2; 11 bases line up with TRBD1. This CDR3 comprises 13 residues. Germline CDR1 SQVTM, CDR2 ANQGSEA. V trimming: 8 bases; J trimming: 3 bases; junction bases outside the gene matches: 5.

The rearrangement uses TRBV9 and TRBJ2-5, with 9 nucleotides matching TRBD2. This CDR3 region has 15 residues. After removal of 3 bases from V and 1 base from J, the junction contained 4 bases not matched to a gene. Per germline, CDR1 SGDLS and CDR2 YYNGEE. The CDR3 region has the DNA TGTGCCAGCAGCGCCGTGACTAGCGGCCAAGAGACCCAGTACTTC. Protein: CASSAVTSGQETQYF.

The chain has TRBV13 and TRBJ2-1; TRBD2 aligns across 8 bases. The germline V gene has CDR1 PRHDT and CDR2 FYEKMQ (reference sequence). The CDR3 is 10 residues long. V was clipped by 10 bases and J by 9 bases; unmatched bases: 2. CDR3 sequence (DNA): TGTGCCACGGGAGGGGTTGAGCAGTTCTTC. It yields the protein CATGGVEQFF.

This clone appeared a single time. This chain's CDR3 is CASSVSRDRVGYNEQFF. In nucleotides, the CDR3 is TGTGCCAGCAGCGTGTCCCGGGACAGGGTTGGGTACAATGAGCAGTTCTTC. V and J are TRBV9 and TRBJ2-1; TRBD1 agrees at 9 bases. The CDR3 covers 17 residues. Germline V gene data show CDR1 as SGDLS and CDR2 as YYNGEE. V lost 2 bases and J lost 4; bases outside the gene matches: 10.